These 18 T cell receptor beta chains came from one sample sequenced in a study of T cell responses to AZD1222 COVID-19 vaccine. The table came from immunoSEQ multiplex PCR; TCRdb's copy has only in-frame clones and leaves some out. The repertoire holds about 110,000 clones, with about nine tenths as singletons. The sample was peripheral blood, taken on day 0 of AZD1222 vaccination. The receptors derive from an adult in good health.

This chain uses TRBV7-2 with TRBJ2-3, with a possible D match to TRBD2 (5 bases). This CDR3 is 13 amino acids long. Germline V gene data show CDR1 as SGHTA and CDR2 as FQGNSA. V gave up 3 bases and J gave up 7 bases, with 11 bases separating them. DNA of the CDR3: TGTGCCAGCAGCTTTTTCGGGGTGCATACGCAGTATTTT. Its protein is CASSFFGVHTQYF.

The CDR3 coding sequence is TGTGCCAGCAGCTATACTGTTGGGGGACCGAACACTGAAGCTTTCTTT. It is translated as CASSYTVGGPNTEAFF. The chain uses TRBV7-2 and TRBJ1-1; TRBD1 might be the D (5 bases). The ends were cut back, 4 bases at V and 1 base at J, with 16 bases in the middle. CDR1 and CDR2 from the germline V gene are SGHTA and FQGNSA. The CDR3 length is 16 residues.

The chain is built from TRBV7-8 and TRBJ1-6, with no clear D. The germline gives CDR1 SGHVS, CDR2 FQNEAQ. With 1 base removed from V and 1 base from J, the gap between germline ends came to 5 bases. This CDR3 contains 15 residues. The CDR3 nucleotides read TGTGCCAGCAGCTTAGTCGGGTCCTATAATTCACCCCTCCACTTT. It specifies CASSLVGSYNSPLHF. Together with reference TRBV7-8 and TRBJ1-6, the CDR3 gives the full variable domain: GAGVSQSPRYKVAKRGQDVALRCDPISGHVSLFWYQQALGQGPEFLTYFQNEAQLDKSGLPSDRFFAERPEGSVSTLKIQRTQQEDSAVYLCASSLVGSYNSPLHFGNGTRLTVT.

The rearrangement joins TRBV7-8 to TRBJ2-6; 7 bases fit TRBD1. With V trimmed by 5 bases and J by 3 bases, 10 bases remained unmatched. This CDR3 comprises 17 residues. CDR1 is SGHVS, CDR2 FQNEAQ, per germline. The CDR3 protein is CASSQGSYRGGANVLTF. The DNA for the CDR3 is TGTGCCAGCAGCCAGGGAAGTTACAGGGGTGGGGCCAACGTCCTGACTTTC.

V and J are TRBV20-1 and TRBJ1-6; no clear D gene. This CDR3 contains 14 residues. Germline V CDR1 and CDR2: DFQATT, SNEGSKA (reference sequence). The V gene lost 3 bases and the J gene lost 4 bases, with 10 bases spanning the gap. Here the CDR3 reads CSASTATYNSPLHF. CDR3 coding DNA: TGCAGTGCTAGTACAGCCACATATAATTCACCCCTCCACTTT.

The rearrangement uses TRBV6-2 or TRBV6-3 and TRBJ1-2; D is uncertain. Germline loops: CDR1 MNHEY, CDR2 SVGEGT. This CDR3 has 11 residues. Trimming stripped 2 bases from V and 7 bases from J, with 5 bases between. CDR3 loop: CASSYAGGYTF. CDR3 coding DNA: TGTGCCAGCAGTTACGCAGGTGGCTACACCTTC.

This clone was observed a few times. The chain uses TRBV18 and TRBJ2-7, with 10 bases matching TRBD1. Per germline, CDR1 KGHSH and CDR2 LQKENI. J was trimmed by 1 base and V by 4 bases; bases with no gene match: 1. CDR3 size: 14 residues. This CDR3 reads CASSRDRGSYEQYF. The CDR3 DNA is TGTGCCAGCTCACGGGACAGGGGATCCTACGAGCAGTACTTC.

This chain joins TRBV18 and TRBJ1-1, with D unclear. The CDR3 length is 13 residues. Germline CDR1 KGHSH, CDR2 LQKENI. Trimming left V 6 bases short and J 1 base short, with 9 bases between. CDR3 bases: TGTGCCAGCTCTGACACCCCGAACACTGAAGCTTTCTTT. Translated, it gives CASSDTPNTEAFF.

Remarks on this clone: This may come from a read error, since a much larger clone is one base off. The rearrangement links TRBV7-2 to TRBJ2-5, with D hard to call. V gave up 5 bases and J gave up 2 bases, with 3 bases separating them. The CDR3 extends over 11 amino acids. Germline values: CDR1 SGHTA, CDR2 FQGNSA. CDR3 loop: CASSQQETQYF. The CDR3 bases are TGTGCCAGCAGCCAACAAGAGACCCAGTACTTC.

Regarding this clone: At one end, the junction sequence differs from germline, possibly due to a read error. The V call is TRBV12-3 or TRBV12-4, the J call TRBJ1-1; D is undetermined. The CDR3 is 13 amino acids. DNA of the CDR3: TGTGTCAGCAGTTTGCAGTTGAACACTGAAGCTTTCTTT. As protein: CVSSLQLNTEAFF.

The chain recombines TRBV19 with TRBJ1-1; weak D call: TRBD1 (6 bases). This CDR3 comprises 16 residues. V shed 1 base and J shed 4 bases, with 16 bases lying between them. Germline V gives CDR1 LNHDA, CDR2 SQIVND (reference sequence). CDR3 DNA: TGTGCCAGTAGTATAGTCGGTGGTGGGGGCGTCACTGAAGCTTTCTTT. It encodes CASSIVGGGGVTEAFF. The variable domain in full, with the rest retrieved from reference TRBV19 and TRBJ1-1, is DGGITQSPKYLFRKEGQNVTLSCEQNLNHDAMYWYRQDPGQGLRLIYYSQIVNDFQKGDIAEGYSVSREKKESFPLTVTSAQKNPTAFYLCASSIVGGGGVTEAFFGQGTRLTVV.

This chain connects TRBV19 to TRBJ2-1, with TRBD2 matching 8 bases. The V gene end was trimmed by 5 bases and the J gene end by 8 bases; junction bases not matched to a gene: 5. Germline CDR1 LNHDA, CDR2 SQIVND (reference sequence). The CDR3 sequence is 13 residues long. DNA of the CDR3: TGTGCCAGTAGTCGGACTAGCTTTGATGAGCAGTTCTTC. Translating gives CASSRTSFDEQFF.

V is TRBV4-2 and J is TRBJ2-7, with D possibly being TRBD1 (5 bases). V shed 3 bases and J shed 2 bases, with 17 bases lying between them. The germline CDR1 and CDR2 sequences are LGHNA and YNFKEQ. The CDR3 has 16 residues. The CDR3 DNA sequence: TGTGCCAGCAGCCACCGATCAGGGAACTCCGCCTACGAGCAGTACTTC. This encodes CASSHRSGNSAYEQYF.

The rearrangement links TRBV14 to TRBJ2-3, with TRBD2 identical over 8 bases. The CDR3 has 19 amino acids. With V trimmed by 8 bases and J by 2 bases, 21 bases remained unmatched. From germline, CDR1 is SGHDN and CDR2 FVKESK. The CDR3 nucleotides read TGTGCCAGCGCCTCCGGGGGGGGCCGGTCAATTAAATTCACAGATACGCAGTATTTT. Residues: CASASGGGRSIKFTDTQYF.

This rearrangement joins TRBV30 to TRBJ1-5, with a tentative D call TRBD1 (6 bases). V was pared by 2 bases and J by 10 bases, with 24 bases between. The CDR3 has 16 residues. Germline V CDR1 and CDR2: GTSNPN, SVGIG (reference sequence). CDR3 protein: CAWSLPMDSLFHPQHF. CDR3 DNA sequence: TGTGCCTGGAGTCTACCTATGGACAGCCTGTTTCACCCCCAGCATTTT.

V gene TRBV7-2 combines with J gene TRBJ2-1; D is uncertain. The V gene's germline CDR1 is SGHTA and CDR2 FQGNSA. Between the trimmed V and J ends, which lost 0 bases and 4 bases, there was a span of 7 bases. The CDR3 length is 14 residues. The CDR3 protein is CASSLARRYNEQFF. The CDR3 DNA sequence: TGTGCCAGCAGCTTAGCCCGCAGATACAATGAGCAGTTCTTC.

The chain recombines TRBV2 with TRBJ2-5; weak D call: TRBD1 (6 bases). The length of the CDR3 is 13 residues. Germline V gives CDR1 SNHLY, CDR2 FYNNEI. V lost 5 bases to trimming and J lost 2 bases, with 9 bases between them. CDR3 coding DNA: TGTGCCAGCAGTACTGACAGGCAAGAGACCCAGTACTTC. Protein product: CASSTDRQETQYF.

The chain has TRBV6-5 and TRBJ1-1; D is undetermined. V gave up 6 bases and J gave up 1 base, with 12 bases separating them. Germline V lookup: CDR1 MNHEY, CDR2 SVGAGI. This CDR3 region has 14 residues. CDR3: CASSPPQTNTEAFF. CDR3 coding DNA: TGTGCCAGCAGCCCGCCACAAACGAACACTGAAGCTTTCTTT.